Shown below are 18 T cell receptor beta chains from a single sample sequenced in a study of PD-L1 blockade in urothelial cancer. Produced via immunoSEQ multiplex PCR; TCRdb's table is partial and in-frame only. The data show some 100,000 clones, about 90% seen once. The source material was PBMCs, sampled around atezolizumab (anti-PD-L1) treatment. These receptors were obtained from a woman older than 75 with urothelial cancer.

This chain uses TRBV28 with TRBJ1-4; D is unclear. The length of the CDR3 is 12 residues. V was trimmed by 10 bases and J by 6 bases, leaving 12 bases between them. The germline gives CDR1 MDHEN, CDR2 SYDVKM. CDR3 nucleotides: TGTGCCACCTCCGGGTGGGATGAAAAACTGTTTTTT. It codes for CATSGWDEKLFF.

V and J are TRBV2 and TRBJ2-3; the D gene is possibly TRBD2 (6 bases). Germline CDR1 and CDR2: SNHLY and FYNNEI. This CDR3 is 16 amino acids long. Trimming shortened V by 5 bases and J by 0 bases, and 15 bases separated the two germline ends. CDR3 protein: CASSSGPFASTDTQYF. In DNA form, the CDR3 reads TGTGCCAGCAGTAGCGGGCCATTCGCAAGCACAGATACGCAGTATTTT. The variable domain in full, completed from reference TRBV2 and TRBJ2-3, reads EPEVTQTPSHQVTQMGQEVILRCVPISNHLYFYWYRQILGQKVEFLVSFYNNEISEKSEIFDDQFSVERPDGSNFTLKIRSTKLEDSAMYFCASSSGPFASTDTQYFGPGTRLTVL.

The CDR3: CASSRGRGDTQYF. The CDR3 nucleotides read TGTGCCAGCAGTAGGGGGAGAGGAGATACGCAGTATTTT. The chain employs TRBV6-4 and TRBJ2-3, with a tentative D call TRBD1 (6 bases). Germline V CDR1 and CDR2: MRHNA, SNTAGT. This CDR3 comprises 13 residues. V gave up 5 bases and J gave up 5 bases, with 11 bases separating them.

The rearrangement uses TRBV2 and TRBJ1-5; maybe TRBD1 (5 bases). The germline CDR1 and CDR2 sequences are SNHLY and FYNNEI. V lost 9 bases and J lost 5, with 11 bases in between. The length of the CDR3 is 12 residues. The CDR3 DNA reads as TGTGCCAGTCGGCGGGGGTATCAGCCCCAGCATTTT. This gives the protein CASRRGYQPQHF.

This chain joins TRBV6-1 and TRBJ2-7, with TRBD1 matching 7 bases. Germline CDR1 reads MNHNS; CDR2 reads SASEGT. The J segment lost 0 bases and the V segment lost 6 bases, leaving 5 bases of the junction unmatched. There are 14 residues in the CDR3. This CDR3 reads CASSPHRGSYEQYF. The CDR3 DNA reads TGTGCCAGCAGCCCTCACAGGGGCTCCTACGAGCAGTACTTC.

Only one count was recorded for this clone. Here the CDR3 omits its conserved ending phenylalanine or tryptophan, so a read error is the likely source. Because the CDR3's place on the DNA is in doubt, the DNA is left out and the CDR3 is given as listed by TCRdb. V and J are TRBV30 and TRBJ1-2; the D segment call TRBD1 is taken from the table without a DNA check. The CDR3 totals 12 residues, both ends included. Germline V CDR1 and CDR2: GTSNPN, SVGIG (reference sequence). CDR3 region: CAWRDLGSPILI.

The chain uses TRBV19 and TRBJ2-5; TRBD2 matches 11 bases. With V trimmed by 6 bases and J by 1 base, 7 bases remained unmatched. The CDR3 spans 16 residues. Germline V gives CDR1 LNHDA, CDR2 SQIVND (reference sequence). The CDR3 protein is CASSPTSGSVQETQYF. CDR3 bases: TGTGCCAGTAGCCCTACTAGCGGGAGCGTCCAAGAGACCCAGTACTTC. Combining the CDR3 with reference TRBV19 and TRBJ2-5 gives the whole variable domain DGGITQSPKYLFRKEGQNVTLSCEQNLNHDAMYWYRQDPGQGLRLIYYSQIVNDFQKGDIAEGYSVSREKKESFPLTVTSAQKNPTAFYLCASSPTSGSVQETQYFGPGTRLLVL.

The genes are TRBV27 and TRBJ1-1, with D uncertain. Deletions cut 7 bases from V and 5 bases from J, with 17 bases between. CDR1 MNHEY and CDR2 SMNVEV come from the germline V gene (reference sequence). This CDR3 region has 14 residues. The CDR3 bases are TGTGCCAGCAAAAACCCGGCTACGAGGACTGAAGCTTTCTTT. Amino acids: CASKNPATRTEAFF.

The chain employs TRBV7-3 and TRBJ2-7; 7 nucleotides match TRBD2. J was trimmed by 5 bases and V by 5 bases; bases with no gene match: 6. This CDR3 region has 13 residues. Germline V CDR1 and CDR2: SGHTA, FQGTGA. The CDR3 nucleotides are TGTGCCAGCAGCCCCCGGGGAGGGGACGAGCAGTACTTC. This translates into CASSPRGGDEQYF.

This sequence joins TRBV7-9 and TRBJ2-7, with 11 bases fitting TRBD1. CDR3 length: 14 residues. In germline, CDR1 is SEHNR, CDR2 FQNEAQ (reference sequence). V lost 6 bases and J lost 6; bases outside the gene matches: 7. CDR3 amino acids: CASSYGQGAGEQYF. CDR3 sequence (DNA): TGTGCCAGCAGTTATGGACAGGGGGCTGGCGAGCAGTACTTC.

The V gene is TRBV5-1, the J gene TRBJ2-2; no reliable D call. V gave up 0 bases and J gave up 0 bases, with 9 bases separating them. CDR1 is SGHRS and CDR2 is YFSETQ in the germline V gene. The CDR3 is 16 residues long. This CDR3 reads CASSLGLSTNTGELFF. Here the CDR3 DNA reads TGCGCCAGCAGCTTGGGACTCTCCACGAACACCGGGGAGCTGTTTTTT.

This chain uses TRBV27 with TRBJ1-2, with 12 bases that match TRBD1. V was clipped by 5 bases and J by 7 bases; unmatched bases: 8. The CDR3 spans 15 residues. Germline loops: CDR1 MNHEY, CDR2 SMNVEV (reference sequence). CDR3 in amino acids: CASSAPGQGASGYTF. Here the CDR3 DNA reads TGTGCCAGCAGTGCACCGGGACAGGGGGCGTCTGGCTACACCTTC.

This rearrangement joins TRBV5-4 to TRBJ2-7, with D maybe TRBD1 (6 bases). CDR3 size: 14 residues. V gave up 4 bases and J gave up 2 bases, with 13 bases separating them. Germline loops: CDR1 SGHNT, CDR2 YYREEE (reference sequence). CDR3 DNA: TGTGCCAGCAGCGAAGGACAGAAGCCCTACGAGCAGTACTTC. Amino acid sequence: CASSEGQKPYEQYF.

The V and J genes are TRBV29-1 and TRBJ1-3; perhaps TRBD1 as D (6 bases). The CDR3 sequence is 13 residues long. V dropped 7 bases and J dropped 3 bases, with 13 bases sitting between them. Germline V lookup: CDR1 SQVTM, CDR2 ANQGSEA. CDR3 loop: CSALGGNGNTIYF. CDR3 nucleotide sequence: TGCAGCGCCCTAGGGGGTAATGGAAACACCATATATTTT.

The CDR3 loop is CASSLGRGRTEAFF. CDR3 coding DNA: TGTGCCAGCAGTTTAGGCAGGGGAAGGACTGAAGCTTTCTTT. V gene TRBV28 combines with J gene TRBJ1-1, with D possibly being TRBD1 (6 bases). The CDR3 has 14 amino acids. Looked up from germline, CDR1 is MDHEN and CDR2 is SYDVKM. Trimming removed 2 bases at V and 5 bases at J, with 12 bases between.

The V gene is TRBV10-2, the J gene TRBJ1-1, with TRBD1 as a possible D gene (6 bases). The length of the CDR3 is 14 residues. The ends were cut back, 8 bases at V and 1 base at J, with 14 bases in the middle. Germline V gene sequence: CDR1 WSHSY, CDR2 SAAADI. CDR3 region: CASFTGTTNTEAFF. The CDR3 DNA is TGCGCCAGCTTTACCGGGACAACGAACACTGAAGCTTTCTTT.

This clone was seen only once. The chain carries TRBV5-6 and TRBJ1-1, with D tentatively TRBD1 (5 bases). Germline V gene data show CDR1 as SGHDT and CDR2 as YYEEEE. Trimming removed 1 base at V and 10 bases at J, with 11 bases between. The CDR3 loop spans 12 amino acids. The CDR3 nucleotides read TGTGCCAGCAGCTTGTGGCCCGGGGGAGCTTTCTTT. Amino acid sequence: CASSLWPGGAFF.

This chain links TRBV27 with TRBJ2-5; 7 bases are shared with TRBD2. With 8 bases clipped from V and 1 base from J, the junction kept 4 bases outside the gene matches. There are 13 residues in the CDR3. Germline lookup yields CDR1 MNHEY and CDR2 SMNVEV (reference sequence). Written as DNA, the CDR3 is TGTGCCAGCGGGAGGGTGGTCCAAGAGACCCAGTACTTC. It encodes CASGRVVQETQYF.